This TCR beta chain was identified during a study of PD-1 blockade in mismatch repair-deficient tumors. TCRs were sequenced from a few patients responding to pembrolizumab. Repertoires were generated with immunoSEQ multiplex PCR, while TCRdb's copy carries only in-frame clones and drops some. The sample carries under 95,000 clones, approximately 80% recorded once. This CDR3 has 12 amino acids. V lost 11 bases and J lost 5; bases outside the gene matches: 5. Germline CDR1 and CDR2: MDHEN and SYDVKM. This TCR was sampled from an adult with mismatch repair-deficient cancer. The specimen was peripheral blood, collected 44 weeks after starting pembrolizumab. This chain links TRBV28 with TRBJ1-1; 10 bases line up with TRBD1. The CDR3 loop is CAARTGGTEAFF. The CDR3, as DNA: TGTGCCGCGAGGACAGGGGGGACTGAAGCTTTCTTT.